This entry concerns a single T cell receptor (beta chain). Sequenced by immunoSEQ multiplex PCR; TCRdb stores in-frame clones only, minus some. The sample contains more than 45,000 clones, about 90% of which appear only once. V shed 2 bases, J shed 3 bases, and the junction held 7 bases outside the gene matches. The germline gives CDR1 MGHDK, CDR2 SYGVNS. The CDR3 contains 16 residues. The sample originates from a study of T cell changes during pregnancy in multiple sclerosis. This receptor was identified in a female donor with multiple sclerosis, enrolled in a pregnancy study. The source material was CD4+ T cells from peripheral blood mononuclear cells, sampled in the second trimester of pregnancy. The chain couples TRBV25-1 to TRBJ2-7; 10 nucleotides match TRBD1. The CDR3 sequence is CASSEPGTGALYEQYF. The CDR3 nucleotides are TGTGCCAGCAGTGAACCAGGGACAGGGGCACTCTACGAGCAGTACTTC.